This T cell receptor beta chain was captured by sequencing in a study of blood T cell repertoires in COVID-19. The CDR3 runs 15 residues. V lost 5 bases, J lost 4 bases, and 8 bases stayed unmatched. CDR1 and CDR2 (germline): MNHEY, SVGAGI. Per the original methods: Nucleated cell number was recorded as an estimate derived from reference gene primer amplification. The assay was immunoSEQ multiplex PCR, and TCRdb's table has in-frame clones only and misses some. D and trimming come from the DNA, and the V and J calls and clone size come from that table. The table includes about 110,000 clones, 88% detected once.

The sequencing input was peripheral blood. The receptor was isolated from a woman in her 50s with acute or convalescent COVID-19. The chain links TRBV6-5 to TRBJ1-5; TRBD1 aligns across 7 bases. CDR3 coding DNA: TGTGCCAGCAGTCTAGACAGGGCCCCGAATCAGCCCCAGCATTTT. This translates into CASSLDRAPNQPQHF.